This T cell receptor beta chain is from a study of neoadjuvant anti-PD-1 for oral cavity cancer. TCRdb's table, derived via immunoSEQ multiplex PCR, lists solely in-frame clones and lacks some. The sample shows roughly 68,000 clones, 85% to 90% of them seen only once. This clone turned up a few times. Its target is unknown. Time point in this sample: after neoadjuvant nivolumab, at surgical resection. Blood cells were analyzed directly, without culture or expansion. Study observations and caveats: TCR analyses covered only a few patients per response group.

The V gene end was trimmed by 2 bases and the J gene end by 2 bases; junction bases not matched to a gene: 3. Per the germline V gene, CDR1 is MGHRA and CDR2 is YSYEKL. The CDR3 extends over 16 amino acids. This receptor was taken from a person aged 35-79 years with oral cavity squamous cell carcinoma. V is TRBV4-1 and J is TRBJ1-4; 9 bases are a match to TRBD1. Sequencing was performed on PBMCs, taken after nivolumab (anti-PD-1) treatment. The chain's CDR3 is CASSQPDRGTNEKLFF. The CDR3 nucleotides are TGCGCCAGCAGCCAACCTGACAGGGGGACTAATGAAAAACTGTTTTTT.